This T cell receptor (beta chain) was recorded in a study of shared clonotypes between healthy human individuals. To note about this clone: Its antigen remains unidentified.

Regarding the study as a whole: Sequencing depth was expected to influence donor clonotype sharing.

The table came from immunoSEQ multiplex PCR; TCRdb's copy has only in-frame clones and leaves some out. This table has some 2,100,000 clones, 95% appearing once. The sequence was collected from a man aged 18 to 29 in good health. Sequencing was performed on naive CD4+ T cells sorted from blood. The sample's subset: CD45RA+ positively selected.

The CDR3 spells CASSASPIGEQFF. Here the CDR3 DNA reads TGCGCCAGCAGCGCCTCGCCCATAGGTGAGCAGTTCTTC. The J gene is TRBJ2-1, the V gene TRBV5-1; D remains ambiguous. The length of the CDR3 is 13 residues. Per the germline V gene, CDR1 is SGHRS and CDR2 is YFSETQ. Trimming took off 4 bases at V and 9 bases at J, with 14 bases between the two ends.